There are many counts of the clone carrying this T cell receptor beta chain. This specimen belongs to a study of blood T cell repertoires in COVID-19. Study information: Spain, Italy and the United States supplied samples that represented acute and convalescent COVID-19. The analysed material was cDNA or gDNA that came from T cells, B-cell-depleted T cells, or PBMCs.

As handled by the study authors: Nucleated cell counts were estimated from reference gene primer amplification. Libraries were prepared by immunoSEQ multiplex PCR; TCRdb keeps only in-frame clonotypes and omits some of them. The DNA gave D and trimming, while V, J and clone size come from that table. The table shows some 490,000 clones, with 75% to 90% occurring only once. The junction had 7 bases not matched to a gene; V was cut back by 5 bases and J by 0 bases. The germline V gene has CDR1 LNHDA and CDR2 SQIVND (reference sequence). This CDR3 region has 17 residues. The sample was peripheral blood. The receptor was isolated from a human donor in a cohort sampled during active COVID-19. The V call is TRBV19, the J call TRBJ1-5; 10 positions agree with TRBD1. In DNA form, the CDR3 reads TGTGCCAGTAGTGAATCGACAGGGGGCTATAGCAATCAGCCCCAGCATTTT. This gives the protein CASSESTGGYSNQPQHF.